This T cell receptor beta chain was sequenced in a study of cytomegalovirus exposure and HLA in healthy donors. As for the study in general: A prior study identified over 100 million unique TCR beta sequences from 180 million or so T cells.

Findings of the study overall: Later analysis identified several of the most significant clusters that appeared linked to common viral pathogens. Sequences of the TCR beta chain were said to predict the HLA-A and HLA-B alleles of most subjects accurately.

Primers included in the PCR were 60 Vbeta and 13 Jbeta primers. Per the original methods: Approximately 11 million of the 80 million or so unique TCR beta chains counted in a later analysis were shared. Profiled with immunoSEQ multiplex PCR; TCRdb holds only in-frame clones, not every one. Clone size and V and J calls were adopted from that table, with D and trimming inferred from the DNA. This sample has approximately 76,000 clones, with 60% to 75% found just once. Turning to this clone: Its target is unknown.

The sequenced sample consisted of PBMCs. This receptor was identified in a middle-aged woman in good health and CMV-seropositive.

The CDR3 DNA reads TGTGCCAGCAGCCCGCCCGGGTCGGTCTCCCAGTACTTC. Translation gives CASSPPGSVSQYF. V usage is TRBV7-2 and J usage is TRBJ2-5, with D uncertain. Trimming stripped 5 bases from V and 9 bases from J, with 16 bases between. Germline V gene lookup returns CDR1 SGHTA and CDR2 FQGNSA. The CDR3 is 13 residues long. Combining the CDR3 with reference TRBV7-2 and TRBJ2-5 gives the whole variable domain GAGVSQSPSNKVTEKGKDVELRCDPISGHTALYWYRQSLGQGLEFLIYFQGNSAPDKSGLPSDRFSAERTGGSVSTLTIQRTQQEDSAVYLCASSPPGSVSQYFGPGTRLLVL.